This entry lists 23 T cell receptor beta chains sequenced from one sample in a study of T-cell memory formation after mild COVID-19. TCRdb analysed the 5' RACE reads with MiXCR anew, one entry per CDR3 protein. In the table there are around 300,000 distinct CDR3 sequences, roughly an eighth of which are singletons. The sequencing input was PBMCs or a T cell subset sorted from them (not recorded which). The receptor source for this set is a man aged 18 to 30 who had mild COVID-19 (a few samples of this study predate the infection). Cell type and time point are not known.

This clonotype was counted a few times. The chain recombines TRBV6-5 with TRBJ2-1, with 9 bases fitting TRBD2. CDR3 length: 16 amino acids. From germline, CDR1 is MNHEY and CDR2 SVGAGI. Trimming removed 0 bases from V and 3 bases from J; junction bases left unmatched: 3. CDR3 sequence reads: CASSYSTSGLYNEQFF. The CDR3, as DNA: TGTGCCAGCAGTTACTCGACTAGCGGACTCTACAATGAGCAGTTCTTC.

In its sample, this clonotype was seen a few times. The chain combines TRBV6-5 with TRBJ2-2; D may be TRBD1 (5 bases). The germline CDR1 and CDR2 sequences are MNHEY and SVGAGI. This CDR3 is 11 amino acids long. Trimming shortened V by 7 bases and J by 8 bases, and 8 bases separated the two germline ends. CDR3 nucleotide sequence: TGTGCCAGCAATGCAGGGGGGGAGCTGTTTTTT. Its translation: CASNAGGELFF.

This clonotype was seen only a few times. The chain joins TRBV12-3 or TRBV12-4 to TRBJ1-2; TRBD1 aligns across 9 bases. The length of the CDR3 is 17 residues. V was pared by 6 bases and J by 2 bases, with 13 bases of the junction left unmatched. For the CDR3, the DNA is TGTGCCAGCAGACGATTCGGTGGGACAGGGAAGAACTATGGCTACACCTTC. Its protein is CASRRFGGTGKNYGYTF.

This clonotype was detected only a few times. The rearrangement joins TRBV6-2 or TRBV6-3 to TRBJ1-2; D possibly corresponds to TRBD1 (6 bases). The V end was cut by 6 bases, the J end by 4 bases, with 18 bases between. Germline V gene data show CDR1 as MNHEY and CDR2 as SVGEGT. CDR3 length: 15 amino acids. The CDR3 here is CASRRERGALYGYTF. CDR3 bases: TGTGCCAGCAGACGCGAAAGGGGGGCACTCTATGGCTACACCTTC.

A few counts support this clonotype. This CDR3 reads CSASPFYEQYF. DNA of the CDR3: TGCAGTGCTAGTCCCTTCTACGAGCAGTACTTC. V and J are TRBV20-1 and TRBJ2-7; D is uncertain. CDR3 length: 11 residues. The V gene lost 3 bases and the J gene lost 3 bases, with 6 bases spanning the gap. Looked up from germline, CDR1 is DFQATT and CDR2 is SNEGSKA (reference sequence).

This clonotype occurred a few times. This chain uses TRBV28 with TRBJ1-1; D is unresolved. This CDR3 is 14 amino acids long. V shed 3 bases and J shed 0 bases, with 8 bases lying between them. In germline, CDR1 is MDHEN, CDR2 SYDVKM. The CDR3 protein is CASSFPGMNTEAFF. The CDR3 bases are TGTGCCAGCAGTTTTCCGGGCATGAACACTGAAGCTTTCTTT.

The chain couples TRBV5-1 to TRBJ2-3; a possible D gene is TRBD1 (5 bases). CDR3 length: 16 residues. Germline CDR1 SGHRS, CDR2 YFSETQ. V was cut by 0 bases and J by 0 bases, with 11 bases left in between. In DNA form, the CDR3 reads TGCGCCAGCAGCTTGGCTCCAGGGCCTAGCACAGATACGCAGTATTTT. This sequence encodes CASSLAPGPSTDTQYF.

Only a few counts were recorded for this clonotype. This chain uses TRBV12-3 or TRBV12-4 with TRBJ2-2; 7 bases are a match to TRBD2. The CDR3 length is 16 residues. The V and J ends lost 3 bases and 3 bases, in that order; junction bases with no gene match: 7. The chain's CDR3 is CASSLRLAGYTGELFF. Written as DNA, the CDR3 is TGTGCCAGCAGTTTGCGACTAGCTGGGTACACCGGGGAGCTGTTTTTT.

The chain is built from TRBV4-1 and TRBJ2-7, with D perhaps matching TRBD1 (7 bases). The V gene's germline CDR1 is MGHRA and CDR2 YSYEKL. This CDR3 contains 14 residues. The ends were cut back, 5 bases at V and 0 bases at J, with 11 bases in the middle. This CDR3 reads CASSSRGASYEQYF. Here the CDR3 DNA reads TGCGCCAGCAGCTCCAGGGGGGCCTCCTACGAGCAGTACTTC.

In DNA form, the CDR3 reads TGTGCCACCAGTGATTTGAAGTATTCGGGGGTGGATGAGCAGTTCTTC. Encoded protein: CATSDLKYSGVDEQFF. The chain has TRBV24-1 and TRBJ2-1; TRBD2 is a possible D gene (6 bases). V was shortened by 0 bases and J by 8 bases, with 16 bases between the two germline ends. Per germline, CDR1 KGHDR and CDR2 SFDVKD. The CDR3 contains 16 residues.

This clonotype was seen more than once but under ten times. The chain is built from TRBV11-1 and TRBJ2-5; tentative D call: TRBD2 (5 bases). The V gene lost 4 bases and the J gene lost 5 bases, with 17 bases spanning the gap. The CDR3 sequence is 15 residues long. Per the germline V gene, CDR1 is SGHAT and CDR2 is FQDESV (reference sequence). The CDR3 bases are TGTGCCAGCAGCTACCCCCCCGGGGTCGGGGAGACCCAGTACTTC. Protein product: CASSYPPGVGETQYF.

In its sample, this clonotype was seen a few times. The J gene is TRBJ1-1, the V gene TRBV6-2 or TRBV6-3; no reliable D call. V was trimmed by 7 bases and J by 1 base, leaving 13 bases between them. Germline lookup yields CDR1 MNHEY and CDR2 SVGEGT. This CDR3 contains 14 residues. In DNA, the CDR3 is TGTGCCAGCATCTACGATTTTTCGAACACTGAAGCTTTCTTT. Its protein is CASIYDFSNTEAFF.

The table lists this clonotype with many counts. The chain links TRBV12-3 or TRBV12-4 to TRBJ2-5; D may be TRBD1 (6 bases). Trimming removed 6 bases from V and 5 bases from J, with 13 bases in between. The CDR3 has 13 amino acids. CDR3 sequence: CASSRDTYETQYF. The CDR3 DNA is TGTGCCAGCAGCCGGGACACCTACGAGACCCAGTACTTC.

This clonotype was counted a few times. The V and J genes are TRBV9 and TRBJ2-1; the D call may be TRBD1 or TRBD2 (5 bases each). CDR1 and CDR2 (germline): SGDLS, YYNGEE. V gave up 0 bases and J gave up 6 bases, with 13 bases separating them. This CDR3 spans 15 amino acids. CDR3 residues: CASSVAGRVGNEQFF. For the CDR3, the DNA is TGTGCCAGCAGCGTAGCGGGACGTGTTGGCAATGAGCAGTTCTTC. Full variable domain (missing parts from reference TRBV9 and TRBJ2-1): DSGVTQTPKHLITATGQRVTLRCSPRSGDLSVYWYQQSLDQGLQFLIQYYNGEERAKGNILERFSAQQFPDLHSELNLSSLELGDSALYFCASSVAGRVGNEQFFGPGTRLTVL.

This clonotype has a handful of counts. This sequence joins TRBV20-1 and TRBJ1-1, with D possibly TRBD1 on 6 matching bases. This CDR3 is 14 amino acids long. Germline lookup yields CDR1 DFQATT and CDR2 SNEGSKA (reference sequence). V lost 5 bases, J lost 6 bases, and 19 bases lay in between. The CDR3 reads CSAPHPGGPPEAFF. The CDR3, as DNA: TGCAGTGCTCCTCACCCCGGGGGCCCCCCTGAAGCTTTCTTT.

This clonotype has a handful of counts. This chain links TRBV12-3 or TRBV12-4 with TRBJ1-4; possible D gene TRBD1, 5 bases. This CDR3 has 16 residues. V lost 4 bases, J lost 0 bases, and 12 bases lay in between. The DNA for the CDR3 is TGTGCCAGCAGTTCCCAGGGACCTCCAACTAATGAAAAACTGTTTTTT. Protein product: CASSSQGPPTNEKLFF.

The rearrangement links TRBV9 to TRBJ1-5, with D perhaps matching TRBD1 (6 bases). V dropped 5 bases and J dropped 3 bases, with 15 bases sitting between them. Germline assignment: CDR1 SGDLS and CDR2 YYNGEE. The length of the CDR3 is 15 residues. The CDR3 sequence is CASSKTTGFNQPQHF. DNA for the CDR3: TGTGCCAGCAGTAAAACGACAGGATTCAATCAGCCCCAGCATTTT.

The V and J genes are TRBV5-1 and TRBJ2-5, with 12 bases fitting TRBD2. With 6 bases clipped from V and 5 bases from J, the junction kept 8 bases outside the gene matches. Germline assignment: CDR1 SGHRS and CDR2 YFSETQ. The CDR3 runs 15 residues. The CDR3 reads CASKSSGGASETQYF. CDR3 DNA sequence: TGCGCCAGCAAATCTAGCGGGGGGGCCTCGGAGACCCAGTACTTC.

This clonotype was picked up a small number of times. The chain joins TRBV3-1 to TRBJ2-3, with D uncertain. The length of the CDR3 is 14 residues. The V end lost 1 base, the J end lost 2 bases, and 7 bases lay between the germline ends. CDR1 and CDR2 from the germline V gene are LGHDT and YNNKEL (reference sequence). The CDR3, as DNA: TGTGCCAGCAGCCAAGCGCTCTCCACAGATACGCAGTATTTT. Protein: CASSQALSTDTQYF.

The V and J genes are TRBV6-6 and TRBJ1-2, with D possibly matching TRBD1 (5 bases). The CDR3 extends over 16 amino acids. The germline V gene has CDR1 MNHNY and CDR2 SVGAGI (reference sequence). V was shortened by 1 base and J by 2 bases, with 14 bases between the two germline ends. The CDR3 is CASSYFVVGANYGYTF. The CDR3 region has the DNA TGTGCCAGCAGTTACTTCGTTGTAGGGGCAAACTATGGCTACACCTTC.

This CDR3 reads CASSLSSRGTQYF. DNA for the CDR3: TGCGCCAGCAGCTTGTCCTCCCGGGGTACGCAGTATTTT. This chain connects TRBV5-1 to TRBJ2-3; tentative D call: TRBD2 (5 bases). The V and J ends lost 1 base and 8 bases respectively, with 11 bases between them. The CDR3 is 13 amino acids. CDR1 is SGHRS, CDR2 YFSETQ, per germline.

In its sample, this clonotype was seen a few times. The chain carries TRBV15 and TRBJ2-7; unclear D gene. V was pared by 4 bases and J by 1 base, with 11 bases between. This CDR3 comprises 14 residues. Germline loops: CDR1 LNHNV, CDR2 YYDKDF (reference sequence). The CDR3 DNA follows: TGTGCCACCAGCACCGGTAGGTCTTCCTACGAGCAGTACTTC. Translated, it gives CATSTGRSSYEQYF.

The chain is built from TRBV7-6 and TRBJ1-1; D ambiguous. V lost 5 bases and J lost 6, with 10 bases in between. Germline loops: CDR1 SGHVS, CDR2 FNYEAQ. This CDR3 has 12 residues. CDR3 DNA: TGTGCCAGCAGCCCTGGTAATTCTGAAGCTTTCTTT. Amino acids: CASSPGNSEAFF.